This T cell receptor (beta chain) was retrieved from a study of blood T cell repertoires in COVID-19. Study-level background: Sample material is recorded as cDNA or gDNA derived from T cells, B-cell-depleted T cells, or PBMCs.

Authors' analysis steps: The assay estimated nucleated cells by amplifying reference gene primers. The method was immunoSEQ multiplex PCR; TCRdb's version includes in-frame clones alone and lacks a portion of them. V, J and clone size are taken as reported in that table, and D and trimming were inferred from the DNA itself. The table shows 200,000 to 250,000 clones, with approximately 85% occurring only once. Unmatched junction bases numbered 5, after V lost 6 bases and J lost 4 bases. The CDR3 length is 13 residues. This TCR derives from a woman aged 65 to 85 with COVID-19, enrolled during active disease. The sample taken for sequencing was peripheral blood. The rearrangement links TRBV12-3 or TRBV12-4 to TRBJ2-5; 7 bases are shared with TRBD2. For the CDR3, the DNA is TGTGCCAGCAGCATGGGGGGGTTAGAGACCCAGTACTTC. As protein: CASSMGGLETQYF.